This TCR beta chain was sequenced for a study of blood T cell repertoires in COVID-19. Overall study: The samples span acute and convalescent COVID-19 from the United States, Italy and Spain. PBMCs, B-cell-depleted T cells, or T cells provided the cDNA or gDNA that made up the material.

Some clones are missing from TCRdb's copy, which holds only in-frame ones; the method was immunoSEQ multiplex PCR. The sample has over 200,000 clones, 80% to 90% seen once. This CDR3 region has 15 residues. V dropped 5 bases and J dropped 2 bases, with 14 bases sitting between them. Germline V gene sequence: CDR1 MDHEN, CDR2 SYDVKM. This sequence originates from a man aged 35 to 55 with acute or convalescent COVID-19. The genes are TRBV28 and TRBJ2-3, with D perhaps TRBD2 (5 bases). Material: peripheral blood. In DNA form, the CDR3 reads TGTGCCAGCAGTCCCTCCGTCCGGGACACAGATACGCAGTATTTT. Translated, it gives CASSPSVRDTDTQYF.